Presented here are 14 T cell receptor beta chains from one specimen sequenced in a study of OX40 agonist ivuxolimab in advanced cancers. The repertoire was sequenced with immunoSEQ multiplex PCR; TCRdb's copy has only in-frame clones and lacks some. There are 45,000 to 55,000 clones in the sample; approximately 91% occur only once, and around 0.64% lies in the top ten. This material consisted of CD4+ or CD8+ T cells sorted from blood, taken in a trial of the OX40 agonist ivuxolimab. These receptors were collected from an adult with an advanced solid tumor such as melanoma, head and neck, liver or kidney cancer.

V gene TRBV30 combines with J gene TRBJ2-4, with TRBD2 matching over 12 bases. The germline CDR1 and CDR2 sequences are GTSNPN and SVGIG (reference sequence). The CDR3 totals 14 residues. V shed 2 bases and J 9 bases; nucleotides not matched to a gene: 5. The CDR3: CAWSPSGRAGIQYF. The DNA of the CDR3 is TGTGCCTGGAGTCCTAGCGGGAGGGCCGGCATTCAGTACTTC.

The genes are TRBV6-5 and TRBJ1-3; D perhaps matches TRBD1 (5 bases). The CDR3 runs 16 residues. Germline V gene data show CDR1 as MNHEY and CDR2 as SVGAGI. Trimming took off 4 bases at V and 0 bases at J, with 13 bases between the two ends. CDR3 nucleotides: TGTGCCAGCAGTTCCGCCGCAGGGACCTCTGGAAACACCATATATTTT. It translates to CASSSAAGTSGNTIYF.

The rearrangement links TRBV5-4 to TRBJ2-1; 8 nucleotides agree with TRBD1. This CDR3 comprises 15 residues. Germline lookup yields CDR1 SGHNT and CDR2 YYREEE (reference sequence). The junction had 10 bases not matched to a gene; V was cut back by 4 bases and J by 7 bases. CDR3 nucleotides: TGTGCCAGCAGCCACATAGACAGGGGTCGAAATGAGCAGTTCTTC. It is translated as CASSHIDRGRNEQFF.

The V gene is TRBV14, the J gene TRBJ2-7; the D gene is possibly TRBD2 (7 bases). Germline V gene data show CDR1 as SGHDN and CDR2 as FVKESK. V shed 1 base and J shed 4 bases, with 14 bases lying between them. The CDR3 totals 15 residues. DNA of the CDR3: TGTGCCAGCAGCCAAGGGGGGCAGCGGGAATACGAGCAGTACTTC. It yields the protein CASSQGGQREYEQYF.

The chain couples TRBV5-5 to TRBJ2-3, with D unresolved. Trimming pared 1 base from V and 0 bases from J, leaving 9 bases between. The germline V gene has CDR1 SGHKS and CDR2 YYEKEE (reference sequence). This CDR3 contains 15 residues. The chain's CDR3 is CASSLSVTSTDTQYF. The DNA for the CDR3 is TGTGCCAGCAGCTTGTCCGTGACTAGCACAGATACGCAGTATTTT.

This chain uses TRBV7-3 with TRBJ2-1; 9 bases line up with TRBD2. CDR1 is SGHTA and CDR2 is FQGTGA in the germline V gene. The junction had 6 bases not matched to a gene; V was cut back by 5 bases and J by 7 bases. This CDR3 spans 14 amino acids. The CDR3 DNA sequence: TGTGCCAGCAGCCTGACTAGCGGTGGTAATGAGCAGTTCTTC. As protein: CASSLTSGGNEQFF.

The chain carries TRBV7-9 and TRBJ1-5; no reliable D call. Per the germline V gene, CDR1 is SEHNR and CDR2 is FQNEAQ (reference sequence). The V end was cut by 1 base, the J end by 6 bases, with 4 bases between. The length of the CDR3 is 12 residues. The CDR3 DNA reads as TGTGCCAGCAGCTTAGGCGGTCAGCCCCAGCATTTT. Protein: CASSLGGQPQHF.

The chain links TRBV10-3 to TRBJ2-5; D is uncertain. Looked up from germline, CDR1 is ENHRY and CDR2 is SYGVKD. The CDR3 totals 12 residues. V shed 5 bases and J shed 5 bases, with 9 bases lying between them. CDR3 DNA sequence: TGTGCCATCAGTAAAAGTGGGGAGACCCAGTACTTC. Amino acid sequence: CAISKSGETQYF.

The chain uses TRBV10-3 and TRBJ2-3; TRBD2 agrees at 7 bases. This CDR3 has 15 residues. V was clipped by 10 bases and J by 5 bases; unmatched bases: 15. CDR1 ENHRY and CDR2 SYGVKD come from the germline V gene. The CDR3 nucleotides are TGTGCCAGCGCGCCCCCCGGGAGGAGTAGAGATACGCAGTATTTT. It translates to CASAPPGRSRDTQYF.

Remarks on this clone: Other DNA sequences in the sample encode the same CDR3. This chain links TRBV6-1 with TRBJ1-2; D unresolved. Trimming took off 1 base at V and 4 bases at J, with 10 bases between the two ends. Germline V gives CDR1 MNHNS, CDR2 SASEGT. CDR3 size: 14 residues. The CDR3 loop is CASSEGVGIYGYTF. CDR3 bases: TGTGCCAGCAGTGAAGGGGTAGGGATCTATGGCTACACCTTC.

This rearrangement joins TRBV7-9 to TRBJ2-3, with 7 positions matching TRBD2. CDR1 is SEHNR and CDR2 is FQNEAQ in the germline V gene (reference sequence). This CDR3 contains 16 residues. V lost 5 bases, J lost 1 base, and 9 bases stayed unmatched. Written as DNA, the CDR3 is TGTGCCAGCAGCCCCACACCGGGAGGCGGCACAGATACGCAGTATTTT. Amino acids: CASSPTPGGGTDTQYF.

This rearrangement joins TRBV10-2 to TRBJ2-2; 8 nucleotides align to TRBD2. The CDR3 contains 13 residues. The germline V gene encodes CDR1 WSHSY and CDR2 SAAADI. J was trimmed by 6 bases and V by 8 bases; bases with no gene match: 5. CDR3 amino acids: CASFGREAGELFF. The CDR3 DNA is TGCGCCAGCTTCGGGCGGGAGGCCGGGGAGCTGTTTTTT.

V usage is TRBV7-9 and J usage is TRBJ2-1, with 8 bases matching TRBD1. The J segment lost 10 bases and the V segment lost 3 bases, leaving 11 bases of the junction unmatched. Germline CDR1 is SEHNR and CDR2 is FQNEAQ (reference sequence). The CDR3 totals 15 residues. CDR3 in amino acids: CASSFRQGPFGEQFF. As DNA, the CDR3 is TGTGCCAGCAGCTTCCGACAGGGGCCGTTTGGGGAGCAGTTCTTC.

The chain employs TRBV5-6 and TRBJ2-3; D not resolved. The V gene's germline CDR1 is SGHDT and CDR2 YYEEEE. V dropped 2 bases and J dropped 7 bases, with 14 bases sitting between them. CDR3 length: 14 residues. The CDR3 DNA sequence: TGTGCCAGCAGCTTCGATCCAGGCCAATATACGCAGTATTTT. Translated, it gives CASSFDPGQYTQYF.